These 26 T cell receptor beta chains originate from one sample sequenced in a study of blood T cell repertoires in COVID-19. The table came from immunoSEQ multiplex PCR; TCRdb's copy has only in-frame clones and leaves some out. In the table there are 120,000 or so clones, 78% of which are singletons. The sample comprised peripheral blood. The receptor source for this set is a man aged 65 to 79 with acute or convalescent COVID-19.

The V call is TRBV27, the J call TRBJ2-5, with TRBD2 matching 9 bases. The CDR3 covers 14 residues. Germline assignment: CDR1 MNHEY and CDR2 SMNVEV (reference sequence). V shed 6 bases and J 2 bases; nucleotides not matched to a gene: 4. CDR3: CASSLAGTQETQYF. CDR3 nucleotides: TGTGCCAGCAGCCTAGCGGGGACACAAGAGACCCAGTACTTC.

The CDR3 here is CASSVGGENTEAFF. The CDR3 DNA is TGTGCCAGCAGCGTAGGGGGGGAGAACACTGAAGCTTTCTTT. The rearrangement links TRBV9 to TRBJ1-1; TRBD1 is a possible D gene (5 bases). The CDR3 length is 14 residues. V gave up 0 bases and J gave up 1 base, with 7 bases separating them. CDR1 is SGDLS and CDR2 is YYNGEE in the germline V gene.

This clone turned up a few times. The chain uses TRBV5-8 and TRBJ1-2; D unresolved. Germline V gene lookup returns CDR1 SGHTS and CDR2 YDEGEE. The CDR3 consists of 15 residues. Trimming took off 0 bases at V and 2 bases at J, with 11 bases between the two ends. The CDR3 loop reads CASSLAPPGNYGYTF. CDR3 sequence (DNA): TGTGCCAGCAGCTTGGCCCCCCCGGGGAACTATGGCTACACCTTC.

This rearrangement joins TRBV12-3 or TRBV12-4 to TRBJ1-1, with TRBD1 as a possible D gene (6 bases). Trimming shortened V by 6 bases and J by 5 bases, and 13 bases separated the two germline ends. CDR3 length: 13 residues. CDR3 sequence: CASSREGETEAFF. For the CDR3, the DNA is TGTGCCAGCAGCCGCGAGGGGGAAACTGAAGCTTTCTTT.

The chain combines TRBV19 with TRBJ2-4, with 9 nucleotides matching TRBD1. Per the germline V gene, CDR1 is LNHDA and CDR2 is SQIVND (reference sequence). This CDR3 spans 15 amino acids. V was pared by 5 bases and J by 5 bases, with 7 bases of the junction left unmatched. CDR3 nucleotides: TGTGCCAGTAGTTTACAGGGGGCCGGGGAAAACATTCAGTACTTC. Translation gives CASSLQGAGENIQYF.

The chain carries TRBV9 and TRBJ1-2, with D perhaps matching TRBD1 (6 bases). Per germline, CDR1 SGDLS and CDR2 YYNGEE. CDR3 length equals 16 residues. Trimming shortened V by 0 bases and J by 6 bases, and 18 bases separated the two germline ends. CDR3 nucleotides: TGTGCCAGCAGCGTAGAAGTTTCGTTGGCAGGGGATGGCTACACCTTC. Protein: CASSVEVSLAGDGYTF. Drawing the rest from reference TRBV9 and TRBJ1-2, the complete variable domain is DSGVTQTPKHLITATGQRVTLRCSPRSGDLSVYWYQQSLDQGLQFLIQYYNGEERAKGNILERFSAQQFPDLHSELNLSSLELGDSALYFCASSVEVSLAGDGYTFGSGTRLTVV.

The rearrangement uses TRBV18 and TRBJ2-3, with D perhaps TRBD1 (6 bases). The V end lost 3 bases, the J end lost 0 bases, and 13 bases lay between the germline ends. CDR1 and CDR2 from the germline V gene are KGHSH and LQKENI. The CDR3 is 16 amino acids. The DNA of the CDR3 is TGTGCCAGCTCACCCCTTGGACAGCCTAGCACAGATACGCAGTATTTT. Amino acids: CASSPLGQPSTDTQYF.

The CDR3 loop is CASSMDWTSTDTQYF. CDR3 bases: TGTGCCAGTAGTATGGACTGGACTAGCACAGATACGCAGTATTTT. This chain joins TRBV19 and TRBJ2-3; possibly TRBD2 for D (5 bases). The CDR3 has 15 amino acids. CDR1 is LNHDA and CDR2 is SQIVND in the germline V gene (reference sequence). With 3 bases removed from V and 0 bases from J, the gap between germline ends came to 10 bases. The variable domain in full, with the rest retrieved from reference TRBV19 and TRBJ2-3, is DGGITQSPKYLFRKEGQNVTLSCEQNLNHDAMYWYRQDPGQGLRLIYYSQIVNDFQKGDIAEGYSVSREKKESFPLTVTSAQKNPTAFYLCASSMDWTSTDTQYFGPGTRLTVL.

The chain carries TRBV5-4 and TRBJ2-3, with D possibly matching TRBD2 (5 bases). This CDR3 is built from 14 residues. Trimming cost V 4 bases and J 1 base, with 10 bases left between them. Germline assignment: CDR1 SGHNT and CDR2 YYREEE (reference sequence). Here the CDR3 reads CASSTRVGTDTQYF. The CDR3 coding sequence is TGTGCCAGCAGCACTAGGGTTGGCACAGATACGCAGTATTTT.

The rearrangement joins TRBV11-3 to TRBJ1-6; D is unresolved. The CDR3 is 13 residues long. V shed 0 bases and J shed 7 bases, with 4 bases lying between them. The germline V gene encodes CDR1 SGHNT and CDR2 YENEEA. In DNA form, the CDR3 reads TGTGCCAGCAGCTTAGAGGCCAATTCACCCCTCCACTTT. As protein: CASSLEANSPLHF.

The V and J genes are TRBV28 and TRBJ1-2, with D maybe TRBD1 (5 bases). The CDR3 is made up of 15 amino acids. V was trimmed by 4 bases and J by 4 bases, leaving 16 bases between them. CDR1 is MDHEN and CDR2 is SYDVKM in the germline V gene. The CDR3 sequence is CASSSPGGGTYGYTF. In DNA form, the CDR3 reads TGTGCCAGCAGTTCCCCCGGGGGGGGGACCTATGGCTACACCTTC.

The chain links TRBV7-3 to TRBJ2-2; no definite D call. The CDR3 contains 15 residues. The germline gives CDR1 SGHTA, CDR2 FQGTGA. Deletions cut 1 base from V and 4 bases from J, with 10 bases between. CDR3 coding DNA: TGTGCCAGCAGCTTAAGGTCAGGAACCACCGGGGAGCTGTTTTTT. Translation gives CASSLRSGTTGELFF.

DNA of the CDR3: TGTGCCAGCAGCCCTACACCAGGGCCGAACACCGGGGAGCTGTTTTTT. Amino acids: CASSPTPGPNTGELFF. The chain joins TRBV11-2 to TRBJ2-2; D possibly corresponds to TRBD1 (5 bases). Trimming stripped 5 bases from V and 0 bases from J, with 13 bases between. Germline V lookup: CDR1 SGHAT, CDR2 FQNNGV. There are 16 residues in the CDR3. Together with reference TRBV11-2 and TRBJ2-2, the CDR3 gives the full variable domain: EAGVAQSPRYKIIEKRQSVAFWCNPISGHATLYWYQQILGQGPKLLIQFQNNGVVDDSQLPKDRFSAERLKGVDSTLKIQPAKLEDSAVYLCASSPTPGPNTGELFFGEGSRLTVL.

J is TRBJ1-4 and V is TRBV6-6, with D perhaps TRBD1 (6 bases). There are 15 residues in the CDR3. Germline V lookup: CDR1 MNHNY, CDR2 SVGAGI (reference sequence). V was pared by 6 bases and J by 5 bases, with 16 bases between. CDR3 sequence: CASRPRTAGNEKLFF. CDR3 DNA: TGTGCCAGCAGGCCTCGGACAGCTGGGAATGAAAAACTGTTTTTT.

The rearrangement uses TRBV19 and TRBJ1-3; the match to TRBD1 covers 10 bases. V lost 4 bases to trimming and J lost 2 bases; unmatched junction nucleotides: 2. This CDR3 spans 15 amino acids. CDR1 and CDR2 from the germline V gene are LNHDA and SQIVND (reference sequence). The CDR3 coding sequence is TGTGCCAGTAGTACGACAGGGGGCACTGGAAACACCATATATTTT. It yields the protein CASSTTGGTGNTIYF.

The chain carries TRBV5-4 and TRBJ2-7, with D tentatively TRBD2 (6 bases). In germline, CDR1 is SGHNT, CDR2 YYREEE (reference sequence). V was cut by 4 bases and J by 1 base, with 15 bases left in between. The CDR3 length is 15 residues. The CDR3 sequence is CASSPPGSISYEQYF. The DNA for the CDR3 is TGTGCCAGCAGCCCCCCCGGGAGCATTTCCTACGAGCAGTACTTC.

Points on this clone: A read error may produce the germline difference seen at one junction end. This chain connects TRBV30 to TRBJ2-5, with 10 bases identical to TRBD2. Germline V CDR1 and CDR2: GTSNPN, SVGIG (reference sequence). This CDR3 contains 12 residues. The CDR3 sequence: CAQSPSGGTPHF. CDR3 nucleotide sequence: TGTGCCCAGTCGCCTAGCGGGGGTACCCCCCACTTC.

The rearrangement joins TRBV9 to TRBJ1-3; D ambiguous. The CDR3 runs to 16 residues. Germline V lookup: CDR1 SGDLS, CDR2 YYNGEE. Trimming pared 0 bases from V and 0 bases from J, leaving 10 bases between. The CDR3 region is CASSVAAALSGNTIYF. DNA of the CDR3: TGTGCCAGCAGCGTAGCAGCGGCACTCTCTGGAAACACCATATATTTT.

The CDR3 loop reads CASSLSPGYEQFF. The CDR3 DNA reads as TGTGCCAGCAGCTTAAGTCCGGGGTATGAGCAGTTCTTC. V and J are TRBV7-2 and TRBJ2-1; a possible D gene is TRBD2 (5 bases). The germline gives CDR1 SGHTA, CDR2 FQGNSA. This CDR3 spans 13 amino acids. V lost 2 bases and J 8 bases, leaving 10 bases between the germline ends.

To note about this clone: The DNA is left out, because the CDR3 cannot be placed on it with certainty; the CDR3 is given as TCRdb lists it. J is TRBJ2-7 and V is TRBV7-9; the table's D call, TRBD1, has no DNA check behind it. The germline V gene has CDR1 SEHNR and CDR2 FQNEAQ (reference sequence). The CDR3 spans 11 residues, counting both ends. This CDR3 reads CASSVGQGSYF.

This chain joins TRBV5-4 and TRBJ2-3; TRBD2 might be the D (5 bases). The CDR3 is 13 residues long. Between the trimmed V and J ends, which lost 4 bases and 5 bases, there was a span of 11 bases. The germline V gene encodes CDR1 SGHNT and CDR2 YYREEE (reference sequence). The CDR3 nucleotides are TGTGCCAGCAGCCGGGAAGCTCAAGATACGCAGTATTTT. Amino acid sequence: CASSREAQDTQYF.

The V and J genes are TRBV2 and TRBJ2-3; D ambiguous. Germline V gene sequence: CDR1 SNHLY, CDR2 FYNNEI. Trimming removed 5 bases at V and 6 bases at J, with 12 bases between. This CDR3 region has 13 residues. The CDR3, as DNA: TGTGCCAGCAGTATAAGTCGTAGTGATACGCAGTATTTT. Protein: CASSISRSDTQYF.

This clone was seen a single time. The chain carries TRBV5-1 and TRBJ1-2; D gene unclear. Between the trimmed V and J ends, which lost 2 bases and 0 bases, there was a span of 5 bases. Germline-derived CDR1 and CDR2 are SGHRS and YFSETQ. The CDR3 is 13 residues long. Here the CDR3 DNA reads TGCGCCAGCAGCTTTGGCACTAACTATGGCTACACCTTC. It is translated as CASSFGTNYGYTF.

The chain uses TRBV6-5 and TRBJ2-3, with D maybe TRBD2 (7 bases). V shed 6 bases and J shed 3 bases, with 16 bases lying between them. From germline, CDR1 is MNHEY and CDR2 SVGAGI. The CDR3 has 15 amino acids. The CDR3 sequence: CASRRTGGPTDTQYF. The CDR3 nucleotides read TGTGCCAGCAGGCGCACCGGGGGGCCGACAGATACGCAGTATTTT.

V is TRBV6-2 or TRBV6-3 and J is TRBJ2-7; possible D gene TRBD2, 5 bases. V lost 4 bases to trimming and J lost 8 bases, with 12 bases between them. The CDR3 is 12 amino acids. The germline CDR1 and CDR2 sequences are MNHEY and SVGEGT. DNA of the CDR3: TGTGCCAGCAGTTTACGGCGAGGGAAGCAGTACTTC. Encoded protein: CASSLRRGKQYF.

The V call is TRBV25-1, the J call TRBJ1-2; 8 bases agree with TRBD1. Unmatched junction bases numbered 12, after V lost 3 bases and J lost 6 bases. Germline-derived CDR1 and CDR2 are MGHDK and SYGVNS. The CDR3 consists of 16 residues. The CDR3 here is CASSDPTTGQGNGYTF. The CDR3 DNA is TGTGCCAGCAGTGATCCCACTACAGGACAGGGAAATGGCTACACCTTC.